This record concerns one TCR beta chain sequence. Its antigen is unknown. This sample is part of a study of OX40 agonist ivuxolimab in advanced cancers. Study-wide background: Partial responses occurred in three patients (one hepatocellular carcinoma, two cutaneous melanoma). Study results and caveats: More expanded clones were seen, on average, in CD8+ T cells than in CD4+. Partly responding patients at 0.1-3.0 mg/kg showed some of the smallest clonal expansion.

Trimming stripped 2 bases from V and 0 bases from J, with 5 bases between. CDR3 length: 13 amino acids. The germline V gene encodes CDR1 SGHAT and CDR2 FQNNGV. This table comes from immunoSEQ multiplex PCR, and its TCRdb copy is limited to in-frame clones, with some not included. The table includes about 64,000 clones, about 90% detected once. The gene calls are TRBV11-2 and TRBJ2-7, with D unclear. The specimen was CD4+ or CD8+ T cells sorted from blood, collected in a trial of the OX40 agonist ivuxolimab. The receptor was isolated from an adult with an advanced solid tumor such as melanoma, head and neck, liver or kidney cancer. DNA of the CDR3: TGTGCCAGCAGCTTAATCAGCTCCTACGAGCAGTACTTC. Translation gives CASSLISSYEQYF. Combining the CDR3 with reference TRBV11-2 and TRBJ2-7 gives the whole variable domain EAGVAQSPRYKIIEKRQSVAFWCNPISGHATLYWYQQILGQGPKLLIQFQNNGVVDDSQLPKDRFSAERLKGVDSTLKIQPAKLEDSAVYLCASSLISSYEQYFGPGTRLTVT.